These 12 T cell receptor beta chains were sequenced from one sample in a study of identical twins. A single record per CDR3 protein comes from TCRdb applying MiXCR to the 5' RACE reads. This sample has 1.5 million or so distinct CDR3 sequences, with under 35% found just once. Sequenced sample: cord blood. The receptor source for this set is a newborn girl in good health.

The CDR3 region has the DNA TGTGCCAGCAGCCATCGTATTTCGGACAGGGACTCCTACAATGAGCAGTTCTTC. It codes for CASSHRISDRDSYNEQFF. This sequence joins TRBV4-2 and TRBJ2-1, with 8 bases matching TRBD1. The germline V gene encodes CDR1 LGHNA and CDR2 YNFKEQ. V shed 3 bases and J 0 bases; nucleotides not matched to a gene: 10. The CDR3 length is 18 residues.

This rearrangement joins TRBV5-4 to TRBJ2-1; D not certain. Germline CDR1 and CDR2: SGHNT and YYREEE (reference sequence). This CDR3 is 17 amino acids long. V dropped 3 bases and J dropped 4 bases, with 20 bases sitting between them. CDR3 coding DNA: TGTGCCAGCAGCTACCTCTCACAGAGGTCCGCTTACAATGAGCAGTTCTTC. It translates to CASSYLSQRSAYNEQFF.

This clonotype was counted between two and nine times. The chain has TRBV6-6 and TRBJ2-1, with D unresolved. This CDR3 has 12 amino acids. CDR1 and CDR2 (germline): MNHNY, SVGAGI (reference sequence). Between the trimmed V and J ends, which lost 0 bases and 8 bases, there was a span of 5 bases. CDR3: CASSYSAYEQFF. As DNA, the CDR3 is TGTGCCAGCAGTTACTCTGCGTATGAGCAGTTCTTC.

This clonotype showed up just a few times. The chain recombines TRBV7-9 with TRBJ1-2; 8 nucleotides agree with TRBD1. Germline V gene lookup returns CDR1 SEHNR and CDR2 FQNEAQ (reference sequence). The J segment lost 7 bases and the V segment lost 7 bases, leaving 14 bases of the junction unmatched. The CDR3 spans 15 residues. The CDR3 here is CASTYSGTGGFGYTF. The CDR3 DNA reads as TGTGCCAGCACCTATTCCGGGACAGGAGGTTTTGGCTACACCTTC.

The CDR3 nucleotides read TGTGCCAGCAGTCCCCGAGCGGGAGGGCACAATGAGCAGTTCTTC. It specifies CASSPRAGGHNEQFF. The chain couples TRBV27 to TRBJ2-1; 10 bases are a match to TRBD2. Germline trimming cut 5 bases from V and 5 bases from J; bases unmatched to any gene: 6. The CDR3 sequence is 15 residues long. Germline V lookup: CDR1 MNHEY, CDR2 SMNVEV (reference sequence).

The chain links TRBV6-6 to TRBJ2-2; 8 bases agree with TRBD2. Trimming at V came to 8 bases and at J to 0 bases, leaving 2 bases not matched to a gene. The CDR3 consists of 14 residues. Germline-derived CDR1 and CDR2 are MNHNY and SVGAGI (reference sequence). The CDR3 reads CASGRGANTGELFF. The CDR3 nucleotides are TGTGCCAGCGGGCGGGGGGCGAACACCGGGGAGCTGTTTTTT.

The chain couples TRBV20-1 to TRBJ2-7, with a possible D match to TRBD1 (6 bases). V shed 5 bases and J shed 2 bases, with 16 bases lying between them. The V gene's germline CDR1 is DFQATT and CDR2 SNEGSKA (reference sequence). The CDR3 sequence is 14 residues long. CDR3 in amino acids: CSARPGEGTYEQYF. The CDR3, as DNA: TGCAGTGCTCGTCCAGGGGAAGGGACCTACGAGCAGTACTTC.

The CDR3 region has the DNA TGCAGTGCAAACCGGGCGGGGGCGTGGGTGTACGAGCAGTACTTC. Its protein is CSANRAGAWVYEQYF. This rearrangement joins TRBV20-1 to TRBJ2-4, with a tentative D call TRBD2 (7 bases). Judging by the DNA end, TRBJ2-7 fits better; the J call may be wrong. The CDR3 contains 15 residues. Germline loops: CDR1 DFQATT, CDR2 SNEGSKA (reference sequence).

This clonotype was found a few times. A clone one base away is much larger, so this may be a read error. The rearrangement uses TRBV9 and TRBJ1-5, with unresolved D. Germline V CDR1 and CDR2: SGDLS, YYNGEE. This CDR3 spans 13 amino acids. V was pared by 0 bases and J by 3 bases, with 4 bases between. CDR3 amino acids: CASSVGDNQPQHF. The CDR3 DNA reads TGTGCCAGCAGCGTAGGGGACAATCAGCCCCAGCATTTT.

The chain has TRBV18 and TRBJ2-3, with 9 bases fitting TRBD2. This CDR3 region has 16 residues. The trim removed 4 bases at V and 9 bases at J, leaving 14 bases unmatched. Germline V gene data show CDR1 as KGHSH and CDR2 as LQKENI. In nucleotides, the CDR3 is TGTGCCAGCTCACGCGGGACTAGCCCCCCTCTTTGGACGCAGTATTTT. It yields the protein CASSRGTSPPLWTQYF.

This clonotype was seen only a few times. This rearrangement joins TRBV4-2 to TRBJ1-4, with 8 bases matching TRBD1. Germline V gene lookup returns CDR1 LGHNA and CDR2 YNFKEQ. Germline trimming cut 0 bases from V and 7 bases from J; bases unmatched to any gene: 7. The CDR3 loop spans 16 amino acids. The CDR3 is CASSQDRGRGREKLFF. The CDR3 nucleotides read TGTGCCAGCAGCCAAGATCGGGGCAGGGGGCGTGAAAAACTGTTTTTT.

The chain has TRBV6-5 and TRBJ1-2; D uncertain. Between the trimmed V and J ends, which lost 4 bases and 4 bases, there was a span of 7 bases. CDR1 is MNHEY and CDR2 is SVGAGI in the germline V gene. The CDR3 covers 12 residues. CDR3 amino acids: CASSSPPYGYTF. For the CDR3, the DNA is TGTGCCAGCAGTTCCCCCCCCTATGGCTACACCTTC.